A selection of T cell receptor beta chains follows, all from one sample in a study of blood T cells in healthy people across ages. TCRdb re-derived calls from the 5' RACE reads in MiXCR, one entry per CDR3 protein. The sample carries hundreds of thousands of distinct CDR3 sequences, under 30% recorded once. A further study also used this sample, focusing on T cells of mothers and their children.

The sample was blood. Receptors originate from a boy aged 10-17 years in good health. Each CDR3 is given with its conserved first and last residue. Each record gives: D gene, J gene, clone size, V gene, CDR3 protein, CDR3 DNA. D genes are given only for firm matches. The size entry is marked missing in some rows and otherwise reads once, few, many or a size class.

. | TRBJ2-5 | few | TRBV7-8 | CASSHGTNQETQYF | TGTGCCAGCAGCCACGGGACGAATCAAGAGACCCAGTACTTC
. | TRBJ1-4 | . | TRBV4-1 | CASRLRVGTNEKLFF | TGCGCCAGCAGGCTCCGGGTCGGAACTAATGAAAAACTGTTTTTT
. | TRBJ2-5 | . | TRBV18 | CASSPSMVADQETQYF | TGTGCCAGCTCTCCCAGTATGGTAGCGGACCAAGAGACCCAGTACTTC
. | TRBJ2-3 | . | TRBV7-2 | CASSLGVGGGSTDTQYF | TGTGCCAGCAGCTTAGGGGTGGGAGGGGGCAGCACAGATACGCAGTATTTT
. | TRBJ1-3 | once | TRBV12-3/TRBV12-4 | CASSRGLPGNTIYF | TGTGCCAGCAGCCGTGGACTCCCTGGAAACACCATATATTTT
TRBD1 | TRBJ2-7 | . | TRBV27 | CASSLTGQGAYEQYF | TGTGCCAGCAGTTTAACGGGACAGGGGGCCTACGAGCAGTACTTC
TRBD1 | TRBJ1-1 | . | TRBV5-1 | CASSFGAGGNTEAFF | TGCGCCAGCAGCTTCGGGGCAGGGGGGAACACTGAAGCTTTCTTT
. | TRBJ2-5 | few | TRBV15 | CATRALQAQYF | TGTGCCACCCGGGCCCTTCAGGCCCAGTACTTC
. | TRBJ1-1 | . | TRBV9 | CASSVTTENTEAFF | TGTGCCAGCAGCGTAACGACAGAGAACACTGAAGCTTTCTTT
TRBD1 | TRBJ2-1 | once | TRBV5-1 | CASRPTGASDEQFF | TGCGCCAGCAGACCGACAGGGGCTTCCGATGAGCAGTTCTTC
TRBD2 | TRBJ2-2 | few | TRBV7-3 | CASSLQVLAGGPRGGELFF | TGTGCCAGCAGCTTACAAGTACTAGCGGGGGGCCCGCGGGGCGGGGAGCTGTTTTTT
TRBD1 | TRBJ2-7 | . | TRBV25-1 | CASSEYGTASSYEQYF | TGTGCCAGCAGTGAATACGGGACAGCCAGCTCCTACGAGCAGTACTTC
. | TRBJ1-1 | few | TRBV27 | CASKGPGNRNTEAFF | TGTGCCAGCAAGGGGCCGGGAAATAGGAACACTGAAGCTTTCTTT
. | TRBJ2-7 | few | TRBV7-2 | CASSLTVAREGEQYF | TGTGCCAGCAGCCTAACGGTGGCCCGAGAAGGCGAGCAGTACTTC
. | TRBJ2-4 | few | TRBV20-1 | CSATAFTKNIQYF | TGCAGTGCTACCGCATTCACCAAAAACATTCAGTACTTC
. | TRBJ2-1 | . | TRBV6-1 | CASTSRMGNEQFF | TGTGCCAGCACCTCTCGGATGGGAAATGAGCAGTTCTTC
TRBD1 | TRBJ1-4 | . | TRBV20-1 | CSARVGQGDAANEKLFF | TGCAGTGCTAGAGTTGGCCAGGGGGATGCAGCTAATGAAAAACTGTTTTTT
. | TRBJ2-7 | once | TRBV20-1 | CSARDRRRGYEQYF | TGCAGTGCTAGAGACAGGAGAAGAGGGTACGAGCAGTACTTC
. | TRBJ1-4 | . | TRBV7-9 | CASSLVVRPLQFNEKLFF | TGTGCCAGCAGCTTAGTCGTTCGTCCTCTACAGTTTAATGAAAAACTGTTTTTT
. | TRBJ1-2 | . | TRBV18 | CASSPPGQAMYGYTF | TGTGCCAGCTCACCACCAGGGCAGGCTATGTATGGCTACACCTTC
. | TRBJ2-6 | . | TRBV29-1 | CSANQGSGANVLTF | TGCAGCGCTAACCAGGGCTCTGGGGCCAACGTCCTGACTTTC
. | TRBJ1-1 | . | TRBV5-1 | CASSPTGIPEAFF | TGCGCCAGCAGCCCCACAGGGATTCCTGAAGCTTTCTTT
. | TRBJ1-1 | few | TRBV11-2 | CASSTGPDRTVNTEAFF | TGTGCCAGCAGCACCGGCCCCGACCGGACAGTTAACACTGAAGCTTTCTTT
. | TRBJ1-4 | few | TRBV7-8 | CASRPGNNEKLFF | TGTGCCAGCAGGCCCGGGAATAATGAAAAACTGTTTTTT
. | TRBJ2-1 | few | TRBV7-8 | CASLTAGYLNEQFF | TGTGCCAGCCTTACGGCAGGGTACTTGAATGAGCAGTTCTTC
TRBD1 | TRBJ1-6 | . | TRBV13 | CASQSGTDYSPLHF | TGTGCCAGCCAATCCGGGACAGATTATTCACCCCTCCACTTT
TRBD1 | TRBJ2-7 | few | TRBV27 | CASSPTGATREQYF | TGTGCCAGCAGTCCGACAGGGGCCACGCGCGAGCAGTACTTC
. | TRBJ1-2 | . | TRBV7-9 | CASSTEIAYTF | TGTGCCAGCAGCACGGAGATCGCCTACACCTTC
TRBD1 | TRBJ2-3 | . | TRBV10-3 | CAISERGGQGPTDTQYF | TGTGCCATCAGTGAGCGAGGAGGACAGGGTCCCACGGATACGCAGTATTTT
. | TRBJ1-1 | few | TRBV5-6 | CASSFGVGGTEAFF | TGTGCCAGCAGCTTCGGGGTCGGAGGGACTGAAGCTTTCTTT
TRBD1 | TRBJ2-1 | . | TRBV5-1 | CASSLAGQPSNEQFF | TGCGCCAGCAGCTTGGCGGGACAGCCAAGCAATGAGCAGTTCTTC
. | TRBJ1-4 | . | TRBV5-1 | CASSSTGPANEKLFF | TGCGCCAGCAGCTCCACGGGGCCCGCGAATGAAAAACTGTTTTTT
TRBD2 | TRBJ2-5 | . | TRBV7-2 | CASLPGGAETQYF | TGTGCCAGCCTACCGGGAGGGGCAGAGACCCAGTACTTC
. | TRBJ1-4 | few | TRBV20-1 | CSGRSNEKLLF | TGCAGTGGACGTTCTAATGAAAAACTGCTTTTT
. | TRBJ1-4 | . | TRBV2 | CASSEEQLATNEKLFF | TGTGCCAGCAGTGAAGAGCAACTAGCAACTAATGAAAAACTGTTTTTT
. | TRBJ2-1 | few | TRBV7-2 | CASSLYSGIHEQFF | TGTGCCAGCAGCTTATACTCGGGCATCCATGAGCAGTTCTTC
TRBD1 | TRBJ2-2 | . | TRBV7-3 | CASSLVLRGQGTGELFF | TGTGCCAGCAGCTTAGTCTTGCGGGGACAGGGAACCGGGGAGCTGTTTTTT
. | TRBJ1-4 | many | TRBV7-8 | CASSLMATTNEKLFF | TGTGCCAGCAGCTTAATGGCGACAACTAATGAAAAACTGTTTTTT
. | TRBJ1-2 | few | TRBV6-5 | CASSYDKLYGYTF | TGTGCCAGCAGTTATGACAAGCTCTATGGCTACACCTTC